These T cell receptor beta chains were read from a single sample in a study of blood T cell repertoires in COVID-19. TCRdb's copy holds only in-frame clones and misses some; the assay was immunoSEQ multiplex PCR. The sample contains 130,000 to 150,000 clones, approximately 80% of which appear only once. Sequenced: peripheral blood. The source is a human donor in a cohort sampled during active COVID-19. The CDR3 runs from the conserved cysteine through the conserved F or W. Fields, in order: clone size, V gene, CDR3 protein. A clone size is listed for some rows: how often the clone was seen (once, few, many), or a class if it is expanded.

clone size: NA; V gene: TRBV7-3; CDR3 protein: CASSITGGTEAFF
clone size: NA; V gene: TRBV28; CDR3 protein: CASRPKLERGPFYEQYF
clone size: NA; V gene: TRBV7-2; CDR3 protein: CASSLLGGYGYTF
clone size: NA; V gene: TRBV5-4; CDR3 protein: CASGTGYHEQYF
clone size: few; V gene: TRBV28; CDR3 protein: CATSTTGGGTEAFF
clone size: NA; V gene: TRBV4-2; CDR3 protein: CASSQGGGYTDTQYF
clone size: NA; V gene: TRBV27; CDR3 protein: CASRRAGPLERETQYF
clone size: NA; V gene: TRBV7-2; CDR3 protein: CASSLGTYSNQPQHF
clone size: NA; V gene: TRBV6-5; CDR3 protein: CASSSTGGSGYTF
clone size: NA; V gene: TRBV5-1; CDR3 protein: CASSLSSDSRSEQYF
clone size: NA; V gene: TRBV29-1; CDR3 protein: CSVVQGLTYEQYF
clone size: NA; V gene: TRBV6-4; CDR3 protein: CATGTSGESDTQYF
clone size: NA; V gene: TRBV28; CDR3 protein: CASGDSGSGANVLTF
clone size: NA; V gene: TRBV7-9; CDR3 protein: CASSLGAGGKNIQYF
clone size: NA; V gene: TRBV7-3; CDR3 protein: CASSLLQGATEQYF
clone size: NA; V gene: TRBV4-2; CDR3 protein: CASSQAGQGEKLFF
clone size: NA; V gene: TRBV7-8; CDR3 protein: CASSLEADRGSFEQYF
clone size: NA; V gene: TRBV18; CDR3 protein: CASSPGARGYTF
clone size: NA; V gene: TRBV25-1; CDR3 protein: CASSEPGTGGRQYF
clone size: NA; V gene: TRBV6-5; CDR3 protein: CASSYSGGANQPQHF
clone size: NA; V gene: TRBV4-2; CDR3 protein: CASSQPTGSSNQPQHF
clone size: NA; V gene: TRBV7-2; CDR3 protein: CASSAARGAFF
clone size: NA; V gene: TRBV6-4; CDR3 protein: CARGWGSGRDNQPQHF
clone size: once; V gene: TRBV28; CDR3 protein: CASTRQGQSYGYTF
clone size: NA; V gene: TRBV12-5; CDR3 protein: CASGSIGVHTDTQYF